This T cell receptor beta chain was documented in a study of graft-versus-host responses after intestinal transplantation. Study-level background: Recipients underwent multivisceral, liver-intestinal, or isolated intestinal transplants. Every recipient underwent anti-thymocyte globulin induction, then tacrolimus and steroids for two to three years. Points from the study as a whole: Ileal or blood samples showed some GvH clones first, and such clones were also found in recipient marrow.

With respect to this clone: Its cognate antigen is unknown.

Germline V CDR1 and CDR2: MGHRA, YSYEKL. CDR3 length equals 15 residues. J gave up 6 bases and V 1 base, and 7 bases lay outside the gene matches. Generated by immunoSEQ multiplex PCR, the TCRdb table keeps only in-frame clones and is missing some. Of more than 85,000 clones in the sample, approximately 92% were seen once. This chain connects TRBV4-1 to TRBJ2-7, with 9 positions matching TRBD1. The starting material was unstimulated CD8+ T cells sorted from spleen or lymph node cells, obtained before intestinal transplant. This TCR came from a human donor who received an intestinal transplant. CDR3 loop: CASSQGPGQGLEQYF. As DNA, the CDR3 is TGCGCCAGCAGCCAAGGCCCGGGACAGGGTCTCGAGCAGTACTTC.